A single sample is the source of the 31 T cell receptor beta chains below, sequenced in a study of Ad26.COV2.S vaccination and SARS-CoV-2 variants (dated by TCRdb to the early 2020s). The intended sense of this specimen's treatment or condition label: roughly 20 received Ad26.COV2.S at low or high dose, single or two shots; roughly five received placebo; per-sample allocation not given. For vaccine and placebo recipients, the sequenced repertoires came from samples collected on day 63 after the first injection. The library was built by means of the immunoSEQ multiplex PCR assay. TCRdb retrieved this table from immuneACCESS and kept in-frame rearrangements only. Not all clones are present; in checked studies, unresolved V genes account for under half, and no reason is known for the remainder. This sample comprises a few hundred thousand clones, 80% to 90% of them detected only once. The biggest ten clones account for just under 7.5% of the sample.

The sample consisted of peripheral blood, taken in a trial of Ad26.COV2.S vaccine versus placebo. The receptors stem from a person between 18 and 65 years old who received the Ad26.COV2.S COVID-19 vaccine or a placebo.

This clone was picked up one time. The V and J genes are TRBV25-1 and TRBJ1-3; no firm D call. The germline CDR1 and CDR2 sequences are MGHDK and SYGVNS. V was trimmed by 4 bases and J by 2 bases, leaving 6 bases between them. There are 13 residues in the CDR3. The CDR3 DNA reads TGTGCCAGCAGTGCGCCCCCTGGAAACACCATATATTTT. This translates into CASSAPPGNTIYF. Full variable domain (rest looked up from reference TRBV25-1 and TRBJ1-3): EADIYQTPRYLVIGTGKKITLECSQTMGHDKMYWYQQDPGMELHLIHYSYGVNSTEKGDLSSESTVSRIRTEHFPLTLESARPSHTSQYLCASSAPPGNTIYFGEGSWLTVV.

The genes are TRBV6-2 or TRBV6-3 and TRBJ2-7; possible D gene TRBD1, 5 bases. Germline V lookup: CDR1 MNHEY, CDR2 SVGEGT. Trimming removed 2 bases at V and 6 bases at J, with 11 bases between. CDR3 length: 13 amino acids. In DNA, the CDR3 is TGTGCCAGCAGTTACGCAGGGAAGGGCGAGCAGTACTTC. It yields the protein CASSYAGKGEQYF.

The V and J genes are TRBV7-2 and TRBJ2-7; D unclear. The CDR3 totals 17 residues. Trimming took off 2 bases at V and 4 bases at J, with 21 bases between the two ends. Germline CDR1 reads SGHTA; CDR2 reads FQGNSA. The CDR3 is CASSLWSRPRGGYEQYF. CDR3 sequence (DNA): TGTGCCAGCAGCTTATGGAGCCGGCCCCGAGGTGGGTACGAGCAGTACTTC.

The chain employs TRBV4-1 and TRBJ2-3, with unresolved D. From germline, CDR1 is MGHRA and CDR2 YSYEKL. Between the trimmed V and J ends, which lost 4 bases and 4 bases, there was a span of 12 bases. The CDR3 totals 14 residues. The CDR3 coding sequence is TGCGCCAGCAGCCCGGGCCCTAAGGCAGATACGCAGTATTTT. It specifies CASSPGPKADTQYF.

In DNA, the CDR3 is TGTGCCAGCACCCCGTGGGGGGCGGGCACTGAAGCTTTCTTT. Translation: CASTPWGAGTEAFF. The chain couples TRBV6-2 or TRBV6-3 to TRBJ1-1; TRBD1 might be the D (6 bases). Germline V gene lookup returns CDR1 MNHEY and CDR2 SVGEGT. Between the trimmed V and J ends, which lost 7 bases and 4 bases, there was a span of 16 bases. The CDR3 runs 14 residues.

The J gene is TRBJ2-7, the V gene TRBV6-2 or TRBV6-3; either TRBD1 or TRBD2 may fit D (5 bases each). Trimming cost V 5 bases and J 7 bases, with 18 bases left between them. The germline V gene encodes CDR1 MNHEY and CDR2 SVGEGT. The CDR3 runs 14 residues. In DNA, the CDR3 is TGTGCCAGCAGTCCCAGGCCGGGAAGGGGTGAGCAGTACTTC. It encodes CASSPRPGRGEQYF.

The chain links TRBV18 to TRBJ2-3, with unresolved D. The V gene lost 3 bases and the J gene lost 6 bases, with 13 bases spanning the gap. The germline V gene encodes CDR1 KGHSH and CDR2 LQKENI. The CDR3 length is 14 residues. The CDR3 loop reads CASSPLMDGDTQYF. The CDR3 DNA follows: TGTGCCAGCTCACCTCTTATGGACGGGGATACGCAGTATTTT. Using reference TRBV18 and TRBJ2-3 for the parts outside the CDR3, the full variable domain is NAGVMQNPRHLVRRRGQEARLRCSPMKGHSHVYWYRQLPEEGLKFMVYLQKENIIDESGMPKERFSAEFPKEGPSILRIQQVVRGDSAAYFCASSPLMDGDTQYFGPGTRLTVL.

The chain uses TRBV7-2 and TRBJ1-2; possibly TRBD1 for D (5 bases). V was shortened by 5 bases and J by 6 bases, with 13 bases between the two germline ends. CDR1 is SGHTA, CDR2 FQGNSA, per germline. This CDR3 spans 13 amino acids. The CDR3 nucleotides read TGTGCCAGCAGCATAAGACAGACGGATGGCTACACCTTC. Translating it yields CASSIRQTDGYTF. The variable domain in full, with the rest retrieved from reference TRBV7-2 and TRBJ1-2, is GAGVSQSPSNKVTEKGKDVELRCDPISGHTALYWYRQSLGQGLEFLIYFQGNSAPDKSGLPSDRFSAERTGGSVSTLTIQRTQQEDSAVYLCASSIRQTDGYTFGSGTRLTVV.

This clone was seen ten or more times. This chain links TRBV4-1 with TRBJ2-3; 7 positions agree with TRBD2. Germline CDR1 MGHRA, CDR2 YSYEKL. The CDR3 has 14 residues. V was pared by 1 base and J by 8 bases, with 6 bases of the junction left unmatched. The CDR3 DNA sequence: TGCGCCAGCAGCCAAGGCTACCCGGGGGGTACGCAGTATTTT. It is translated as CASSQGYPGGTQYF.

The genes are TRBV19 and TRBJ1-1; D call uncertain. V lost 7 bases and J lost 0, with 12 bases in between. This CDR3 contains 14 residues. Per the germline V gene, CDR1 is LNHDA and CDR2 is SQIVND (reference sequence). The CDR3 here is CASTLDRVNTEAFF. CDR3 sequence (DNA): TGTGCCAGTACCCTTGACCGAGTGAACACTGAAGCTTTCTTT. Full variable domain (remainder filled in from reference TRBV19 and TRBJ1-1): DGGITQSPKYLFRKEGQNVTLSCEQNLNHDAMYWYRQDPGQGLRLIYYSQIVNDFQKGDIAEGYSVSREKKESFPLTVTSAQKNPTAFYLCASTLDRVNTEAFFGQGTRLTVV.

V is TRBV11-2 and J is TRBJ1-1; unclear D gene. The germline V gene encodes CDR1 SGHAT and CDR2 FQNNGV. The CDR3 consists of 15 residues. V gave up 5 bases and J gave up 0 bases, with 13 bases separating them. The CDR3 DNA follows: TGTGCCAGCAGCCCATTAGCGCGGGTGAACACTGAAGCTTTCTTT. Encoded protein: CASSPLARVNTEAFF. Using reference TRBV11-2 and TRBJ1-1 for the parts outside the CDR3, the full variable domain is EAGVAQSPRYKIIEKRQSVAFWCNPISGHATLYWYQQILGQGPKLLIQFQNNGVVDDSQLPKDRFSAERLKGVDSTLKIQPAKLEDSAVYLCASSPLARVNTEAFFGQGTRLTVV.

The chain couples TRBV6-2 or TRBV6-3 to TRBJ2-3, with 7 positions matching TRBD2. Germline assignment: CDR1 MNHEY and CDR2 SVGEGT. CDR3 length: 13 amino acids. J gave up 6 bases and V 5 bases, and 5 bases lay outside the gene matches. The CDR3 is CASSSGEADTQYF. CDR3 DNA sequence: TGTGCCAGCAGTAGCGGGGAAGCGGATACGCAGTATTTT.

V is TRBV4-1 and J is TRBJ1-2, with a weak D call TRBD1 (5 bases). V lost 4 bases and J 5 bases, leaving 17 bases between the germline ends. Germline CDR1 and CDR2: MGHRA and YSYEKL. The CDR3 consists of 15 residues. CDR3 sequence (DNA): TGCGCCAGCAGCCTCTGGGGCGGGGATGGGTATGGCTACACCTTC. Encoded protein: CASSLWGGDGYGYTF.

DNA for the CDR3: TGTGCCAGCAGCTTAACCGGACAGGGTCAGCAGTACTTC. Protein: CASSLTGQGQQYF. The genes are TRBV7-3 and TRBJ2-7, with 8 positions matching TRBD1. The CDR3 runs 13 residues. Germline CDR1 and CDR2: SGHTA and FQGTGA. V lost 0 bases and J lost 8; bases outside the gene matches: 3.

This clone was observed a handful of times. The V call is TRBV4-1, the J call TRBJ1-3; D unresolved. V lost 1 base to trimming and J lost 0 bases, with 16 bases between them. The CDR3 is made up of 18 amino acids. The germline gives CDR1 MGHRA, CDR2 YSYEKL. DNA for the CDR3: TGCGCCAGCAGCCAAGTGCCCTCTCTCGGAAGCTCTGGAAACACCATATATTTT. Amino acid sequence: CASSQVPSLGSSGNTIYF.

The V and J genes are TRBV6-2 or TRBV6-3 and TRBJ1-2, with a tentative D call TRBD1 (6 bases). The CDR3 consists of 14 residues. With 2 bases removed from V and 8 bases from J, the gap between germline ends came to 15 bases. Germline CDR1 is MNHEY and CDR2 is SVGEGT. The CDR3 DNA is TGTGCCAGCAGTTACCCCGAAGAGGGGGGCGGCTACACCTTC. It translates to CASSYPEEGGGYTF.

The CDR3 reads CASSIRGDNQPQHF. In DNA form, the CDR3 reads TGTGCCAGTAGTATCAGAGGGGACAATCAGCCCCAGCATTTT. J is TRBJ1-5 and V is TRBV19; maybe TRBD1 (5 bases). Trimming stripped 3 bases from V and 3 bases from J, with 9 bases between. The CDR3 totals 14 residues. Germline V gene sequence: CDR1 LNHDA, CDR2 SQIVND (reference sequence).

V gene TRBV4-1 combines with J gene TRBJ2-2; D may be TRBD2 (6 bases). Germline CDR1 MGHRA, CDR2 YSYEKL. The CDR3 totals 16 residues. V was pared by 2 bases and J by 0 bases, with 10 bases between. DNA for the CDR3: TGCGCCAGCAGCCAACGGGAGATCGCGAACACCGGGGAGCTGTTTTTT. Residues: CASSQREIANTGELFF.

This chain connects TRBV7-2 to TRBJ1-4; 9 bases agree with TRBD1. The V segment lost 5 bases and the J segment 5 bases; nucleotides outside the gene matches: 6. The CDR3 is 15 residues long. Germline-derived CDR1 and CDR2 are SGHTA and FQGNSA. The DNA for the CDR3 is TGTGCCAGCAGCCTCCGACAGGGGGGGAATGAAAAACTGTTTTTT. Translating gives CASSLRQGGNEKLFF.

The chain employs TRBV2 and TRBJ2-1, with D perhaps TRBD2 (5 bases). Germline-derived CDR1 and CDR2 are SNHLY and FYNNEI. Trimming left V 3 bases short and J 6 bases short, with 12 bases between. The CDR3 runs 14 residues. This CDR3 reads CASSDALGGNEQFF. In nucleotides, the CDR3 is TGTGCCAGCAGTGATGCCCTAGGAGGCAATGAGCAGTTCTTC.

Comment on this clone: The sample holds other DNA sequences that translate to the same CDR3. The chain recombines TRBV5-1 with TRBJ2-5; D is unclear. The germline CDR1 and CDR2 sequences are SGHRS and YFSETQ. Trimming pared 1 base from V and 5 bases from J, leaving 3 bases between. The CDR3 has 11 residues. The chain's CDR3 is CASSLIETQYF. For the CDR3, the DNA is TGCGCCAGCAGCTTGATTGAGACCCAGTACTTC.

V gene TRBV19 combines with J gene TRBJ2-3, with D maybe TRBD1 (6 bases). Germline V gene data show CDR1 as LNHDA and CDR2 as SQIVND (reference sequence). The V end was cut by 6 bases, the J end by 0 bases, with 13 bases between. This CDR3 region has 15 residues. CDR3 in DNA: TGTGCCAGTAGACAGGACAGATCTAGCACAGATACGCAGTATTTT. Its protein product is CASRQDRSSTDTQYF.

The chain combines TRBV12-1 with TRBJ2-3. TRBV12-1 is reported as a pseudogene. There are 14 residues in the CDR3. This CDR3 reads CASSSLRGRDTQYF. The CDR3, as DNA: TGTGCCAGCAGCTCCCTGAGGGGGAGGGATACGCAGTATTTT.

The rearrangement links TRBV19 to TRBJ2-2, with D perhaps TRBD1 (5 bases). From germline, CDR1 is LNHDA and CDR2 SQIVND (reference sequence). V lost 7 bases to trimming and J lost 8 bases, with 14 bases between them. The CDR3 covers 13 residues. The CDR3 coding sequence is TGTGCCAGTACCCATGTTGGGGCGGGGGAGCTGTTTTTT. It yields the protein CASTHVGAGELFF.

The CDR3 spells CASSLGPGAPYEQYF. The CDR3, as DNA: TGTGCCAGCAGCTTGGGACCGGGTGCCCCCTACGAGCAGTACTTC. The J gene is TRBJ2-7, the V gene TRBV7-3; the D call may be TRBD1 or TRBD2 (5 bases each). The length of the CDR3 is 15 residues. Germline V CDR1 and CDR2: SGHTA, FQGTGA. The V end lost 3 bases, the J end lost 2 bases, and 14 bases lay between the germline ends. The variable domain in full, with the rest retrieved from reference TRBV7-3 and TRBJ2-7, is GAGVSQTPSNKVTEKGKYVELRCDPISGHTALYWYRQSLGQGPEFLIYFQGTGAADDSGLPNDRFFAVRPEGSVSTLKIQRTERGDSAVYLCASSLGPGAPYEQYFGPGTRLTVT.

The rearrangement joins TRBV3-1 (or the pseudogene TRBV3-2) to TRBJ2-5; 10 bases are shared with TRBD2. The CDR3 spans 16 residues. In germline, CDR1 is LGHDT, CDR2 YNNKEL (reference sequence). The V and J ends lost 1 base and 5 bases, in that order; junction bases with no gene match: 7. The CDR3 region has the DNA TGTGCCAGCAGCCAAGGGCTAGCGGGGGCGCGGGAGACCCAGTACTTC. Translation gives CASSQGLAGARETQYF.

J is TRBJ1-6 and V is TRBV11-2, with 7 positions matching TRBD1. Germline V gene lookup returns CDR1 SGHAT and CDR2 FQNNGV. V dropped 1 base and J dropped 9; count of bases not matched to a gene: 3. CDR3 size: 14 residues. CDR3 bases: TGTGCCAGCAGCTTAGTACCAGGGGGTTCACCCCTCCACTTT. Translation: CASSLVPGGSPLHF.

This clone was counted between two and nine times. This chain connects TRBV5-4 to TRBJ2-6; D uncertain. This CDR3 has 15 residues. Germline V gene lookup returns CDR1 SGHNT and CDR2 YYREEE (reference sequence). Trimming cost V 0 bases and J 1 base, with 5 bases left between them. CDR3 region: CASSLAGSGANVLTF. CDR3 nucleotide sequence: TGTGCCAGCAGCTTGGCCGGTTCTGGGGCCAACGTCCTGACTTTC.

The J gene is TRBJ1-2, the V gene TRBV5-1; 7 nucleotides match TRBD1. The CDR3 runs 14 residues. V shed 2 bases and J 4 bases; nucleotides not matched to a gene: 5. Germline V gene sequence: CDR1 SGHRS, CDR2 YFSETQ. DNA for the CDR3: TGCGCCAGCAGCTTTGAAGGGGGCGGCTATGGCTACACCTTC. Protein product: CASSFEGGGYGYTF.

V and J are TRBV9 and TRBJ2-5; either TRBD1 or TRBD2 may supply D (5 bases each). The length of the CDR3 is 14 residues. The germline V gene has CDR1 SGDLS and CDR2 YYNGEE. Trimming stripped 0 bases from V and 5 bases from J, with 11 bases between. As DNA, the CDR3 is TGTGCCAGCAGCGTAGAGATGGGACGCGAGACCCAGTACTTC. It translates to CASSVEMGRETQYF.

In DNA, the CDR3 is TGTGCCAGCAGTGACCTGGACAGTCACACTGAAGCTTTCTTT. Its translation is CASSDLDSHTEAFF. The rearrangement uses TRBV6-1 and TRBJ1-1; D possibly corresponds to TRBD1 (6 bases). The germline V gene encodes CDR1 MNHNS and CDR2 SASEGT. The V end was cut by 3 bases, the J end by 3 bases, with 11 bases between. CDR3 length equals 14 residues.